This T cell receptor beta chain was observed in a study of OX40 agonist ivuxolimab in advanced cancers. Study background: The diagnoses of dose-escalation patients were hepatocellular carcinoma, melanoma, renal cell or head and neck cancer. Cohort: approximately 79% men, mean age about 60, aged about 20 to 85.

The V end lost 1 base, the J end lost 7 bases, and 14 bases lay between the germline ends. Germline V lookup: CDR1 SGHAT, CDR2 FQNNGV. There are 15 residues in the CDR3. A note on this clone: Antigen specificity is unknown.

Study-wide results and caveats: Antigen specificity of clonally expanded peripheral T cells was not established. CD4+ T cells averaged fewer expanded clones than CD8+ T cells.

The table came from immunoSEQ multiplex PCR; TCRdb's copy has only in-frame clones and leaves some out. The repertoire holds tens of thousands of clones, with around nine tenths as singletons. The specimen comprised CD4+ or CD8+ T cells sorted from blood, sampled in a trial of the OX40 agonist ivuxolimab. The sequence was obtained from an adult with an advanced solid tumor such as melanoma, head and neck, liver or kidney cancer. This chain uses TRBV11-2 with TRBJ2-1; D perhaps matches TRBD2 (6 bases). The CDR3 is CASSLAGALGNEQFF. DNA for the CDR3: TGTGCCAGCAGCTTAGCGGGAGCCCTAGGGAATGAGCAGTTCTTC.